This is a list of T cell receptor beta chains from one sample in a study of control samples from healthy donors and cancer patients. Clones were read by immunoSEQ multiplex PCR, and TCRdb kept only the in-frame ones, dropping some. The sample contains about 18,000 clones, 80% to 90% of which appear only once. Sequencing was performed on PBMCs. The receptors stem from a woman in her 70s with lung cancer. Each CDR3 is given with its conserved first and last residue. A D gene is named only where the DNA matches it firmly. Expanded clones are given a class, and other clones once, few, many or no size at all.

v_gene	abundance	j_gene	d_gene	CDR3nt	CDR3aa
TRBV27	.	TRBJ2-1	.	TGTGCCAGCAGTTTAATTTCTGGAGGGGGTATCTACAATGAGCAGTTCTTC	CASSLISGGGIYNEQFF
TRBV19	once	TRBJ2-3	.	TGTGCCAGTACCCGGGGAACTAGCACAGATACGCAGTATTTT	CASTRGTSTDTQYF
TRBV7-2	.	TRBJ2-7	TRBD2	TGTGCCAGCAGCCTACTCCTAGCGGGAGGGCCCTACGAGCAGTACTTC	CASSLLLAGGPYEQYF
TRBV5-1	few	TRBJ1-2	TRBD1	TGCGCCAGCAGCCCGGACAGGGGCTCCTATGGCTACACCTTC	CASSPDRGSYGYTF
TRBV7-3	few	TRBJ2-5	TRBD2	TGTGCCAGCAGCTTATTGGGGGAGGGAGAGACCCAGTACTTC	CASSLLGEGETQYF
TRBV7-7	.	TRBJ2-5	TRBD1	TGTGCTAGCAGCTCACAGGGGGCTGGAGAGACCCAGTACTTC	CASSSQGAGETQYF
TRBV6-2/TRBV6-3	.	TRBJ1-4	TRBD1	TGTGCCAGCAGTCGCAGGGGGCTTGGCGAAAAACTGTTTTTT	CASSRRGLGEKLFF
TRBV5-6	once	TRBJ2-1	TRBD2	TGTGCCAGCAGCGAGGGACTAGCGGGAGGGGATTGGGTAGATGAGCAGTTCTTC	CASSEGLAGGDWVDEQFF
TRBV19	.	TRBJ1-2	.	TGTGCCAGTAGTATAAGCGAAGGGATCGGCTACACCTTC	CASSISEGIGYTF
TRBV20-1	.	TRBJ2-5	.	TGCACCTTGACAGTCCAAGAGACCCAGTACTTC	CTLTVQETQYF
TRBV5-5	.	TRBJ2-7	TRBD1	TGTGCCAGCAGCCCCCAACAGGGGGCTAGGGAGCAGTACTTC	CASSPQQGAREQYF
TRBV15	.	TRBJ2-1	TRBD2	TGTGCCACCAGCAGAAGACTAGCGGGAAACTACAATGAGCAGTTCTTC	CATSRRLAGNYNEQFF
TRBV5-1	.	TRBJ2-7	TRBD1	TGCGCCAGCAGCCCCTCGGGACAGGTCTACGAGCAGTACTTC	CASSPSGQVYEQYF
TRBV30	.	TRBJ1-1	.	TGTGCCTGGAGTAGGGGCGGCACTGAAGCTTTCTTT	CAWSRGGTEAFF
TRBV7-9	.	TRBJ2-3	.	TGTGCCAGCAGCTCGGGACTGTCTAGCACAGATACGCAGTATTTT	CASSSGLSSTDTQYF
TRBV27	.	TRBJ2-1	TRBD2	TGTGCCAGCAGTGCGCCGGGACTAGAGATCAATGAGCAGTTCTTC	CASSAPGLEINEQFF